Following are 4 T cell receptor beta chains from one sample sequenced in a study of shared clonotypes between healthy human individuals. Clones were read by immunoSEQ multiplex PCR, and TCRdb kept only the in-frame ones, dropping some. The sample yields some 2,000,000 clones, nearly 97% seen once. The sample consisted of naive CD4+ T cells sorted from blood. As to subset: CD45RA+ positively selected. Every receptor here comes from a man aged 18 to 30 in good health.

This sequence joins TRBV2 and TRBJ2-7; D ambiguous. V was trimmed by 6 bases and J by 1 base, leaving 13 bases between them. CDR3 length: 14 residues. Germline values: CDR1 SNHLY, CDR2 FYNNEI. The CDR3 region has the DNA TGTGCCAGCAGCGACCGCCCGATATCCTACGAGCAGTACTTC. It codes for CASSDRPISYEQYF.

The chain combines TRBV4-1 with TRBJ2-7, with 7 bases fitting TRBD1. This CDR3 spans 17 amino acids. Losses at the gene ends were 0 bases for V and 6 bases for J; bases not matched to a gene: 14. CDR1 is MGHRA and CDR2 is YSYEKL in the germline V gene. This CDR3 reads CASSQDGLGTDRPEQYF. Written as DNA, the CDR3 is TGCGCCAGCAGCCAAGATGGTCTAGGGACAGACCGCCCCGAGCAGTACTTC.

Note on this clone: One end of the junction is discordant with germline, which a read error may explain. This chain uses TRBV30 with TRBJ1-4; tentatively, D is TRBD1 (5 bases). Germline V gives CDR1 GTSNPN, CDR2 SVGIG (reference sequence). This CDR3 has 11 residues. The CDR3: CAWSGDANALF. In nucleotides, the CDR3 is TGTGCCTGGAGTGGGGACGCCAACGCCCTTTTT.

As concerns this clone: Other nucleotide sequences from this sample produce the same CDR3. CDR3 coding DNA: TGCGCCAGCAGCTTGGCGCTAGCGGGTACAGATACGCAGTATTTT. It codes for CASSLALAGTDTQYF. The chain has TRBV5-1 and TRBJ2-3; 8 bases align to TRBD2. Germline CDR1 is SGHRS and CDR2 is YFSETQ. V shed 0 bases and J 3 bases; nucleotides not matched to a gene: 3. The CDR3 consists of 15 residues.